One T cell receptor beta chain is described in this entry. What it recognizes is unknown. This CDR3 has 13 residues. CDR1 is SQVTM, CDR2 ANQGSEA, per germline. The V gene lost 2 bases and the J gene lost 7 bases, with 12 bases spanning the gap. The PCR had 60 Vbeta and 13 Jbeta primers. Produced via immunoSEQ multiplex PCR; TCRdb's table is partial and in-frame only. Of about 150,000 clones in the sample, approximately 72% were seen once. This record comes from a study of cytomegalovirus exposure and HLA in healthy donors. At the level of the study: Of around 400 genotyped donors, around 86% grouped in the Caucasian-associated ancestry cluster.

Study conclusions and caveats: Across all donors, roughly uniform sequencing depth was an assumption of the presence/absence analyses. A later analysis linked some 18,000 TCR beta sequences to HLA alleles at 0.05 false discovery rate.

This clonotype was sampled from a man aged 35 to 55 in good health and CMV-seronegative. The sample comprised PBMCs. V and J are TRBV29-1 and TRBJ2-1, with D possibly being TRBD2 (6 bases). The CDR3 loop reads CSVEQTAGNEQFF. The CDR3 region has the DNA TGCAGCGTTGAACAGACCGCGGGAAATGAGCAGTTCTTC.